The entry below describes one TCR beta chain. No antigen is known for it. Base qualities are missing; no much larger clone stands one base away. Using the deep immunoSEQ assay, TCR CDR3 regions were amplified from genomic DNA by multiplex PCR. For each cell subset, the extracted genomic DNA was distributed evenly across all wells of several immunoSEQ 96-well plates, and each plate served as one replicate. For sorted subsets, each replicate PCR was loaded with around 200 ng genomic DNA, equivalent to 25,000 to 30,000 T cell genomes. Purified libraries were quantified with a Qubit 3.0 fluorometer, sized on a Bioanalyzer 2100, and re-quantified with the KAPA Library Quantification kit. Each immunoSEQ 96-well plate was sequenced on its own single-read 150-cycle Illumina NextSeq 550 flow cell. Under the source paper's analysis protocol: The immunoSEQ output contained only junctional sequences without quality scores, so filtering could not match that applied to full-length reads. To assign V/J genes and CDR3, sequences were annotated using PyIR, a Python wrapper for IgBLAST v1.9, with IMGT germline references. Reads were removed for weak V/J assignments (E-value above 1e-6), missing CDR3, stop codons, out-of-frame junctions, or ambiguous translated residues. V3J clonotypes were defined as sequences sharing an identical inferred V gene, J gene, and CDR3 amino acid sequence. Percentage overlap between repertoires was calculated by dividing the number of shared unique clonotypes by the size of the smaller repertoire. Three approaches were used to assess repertoire richness: RTK rarefaction, the Chao1 estimator, and Recon v2.1 estimates of unobserved clonotypes. OLGA was used to compute generation probabilities for all TCRbeta clonotypes that the gDNA method yielded from several donors. The table was pulled from immuneACCESS by TCRdb, which kept in-frame rearrangements only. Such tables lose some clones; where checked, under half of the loss comes from unresolved V genes, and the rest has no known cause. That table is the source of V, J and clone size, and D and trimming were worked out from the DNA. The sample table shows over 2 million clones, and about 95% are seen once. 0.13% of the sample lies in the top ten.

This specimen comes from a study of shared clonotypes between healthy human individuals (dated by TCRdb to about 2020). Turning to the overall study: The cohort comprised a couple of women and a few men aged 18 to 49 years. Per donor, three plates each were used for CD4 naive and CD4 memory, two for CD8 naive, and one for CD8 memory. To estimate repertoire size and how much clonotype sharing occurs between individuals, the study deeply sequenced the blood TCR repertoires of several healthy adults. To increase sequencing depth and limit assay-specific biases, different laboratories used diverse techniques to prepare libraries and sequence TCR repertoires. Per donor, leukapheresis produced somewhere between about 0.9 and 9 billion PBMCs.

What the study reported, not specific to this receptor: Naive subsets generally had larger estimated clonotype richness than memory subsets. Because the study included only a small number of donors, the genetic and exposure-history diversity represented was limited. Sampling was restricted to blood, and TCR repertoires in tissues likely differ from the TCR repertoires found in blood. Higher generation probabilities were observed for clonotypes shared by all four sorted-subset donors than for non-shared clonotypes. Based on pairwise subsampling, the degree of clonotype sharing among donors was expected to be affected by sequencing depth. Across four donors, around 5% of naive CD4, approximately 3.6% of naive CD8, under 2.5% of memory CD4, and over 0.35% of memory CD8 clonotypes were shared. Even with the large sequencing depth, rarefaction of the sorted-subset datasets indicated that sequencing was incomplete.

Cut back by 5 bases and 1 base, the V and J ends lie 17 bases apart. The CDR3 runs 16 amino acids, cysteine and phenylalanine included. The kept DNA is CDR3 alone, 48 bases in frame from the first base. According to the germline V gene, CDR1 reads SGHAT and CDR2 reads FQNNGV. Healthy HIV-negative adults with no recently reported acute infections or vaccinations were included as donors. Only Caucasian adults living in Nashville, Tennessee, USA were represented among the donors. CD4+ T cells were enriched by magnetic negative selection; naive cells were then positively selected on CD45RA, and the negative fraction formed the memory subset. After blood collection by leukapheresis, PBMCs were isolated using Ficoll-Histopaque density gradient centrifugation and then cryopreserved in the vapor phase of liquid nitrogen. Analytical flow cytometry was used to check the purity and quantity of each magnetically sorted T cell population. Each sorted fraction had its genomic DNA isolated and then quantified by UV absorbance on a Nanodrop 2000c.

The source material was naive CD4+ T cells sorted from blood. The cell subset or site label for this specimen denotes: CD45RA+ positively selected. The rearrangement joined TRBV11-2 to TRBJ1-2; the D gene cannot be resolved reliably. This sequence was found in a man younger than 35 in good health. For the CDR3, the sequence is CASSPSGSLLNYGYTF. Read as DNA, the sequence is TGTGCCAGCAGCCCATCAGGATCACTACTTAACTATGGCTACACCTTC. The full variable domain, completed from the reference TRBV11-2 and TRBJ1-2 proteins outside the CDR3, reads EAGVAQSPRYKIIEKRQSVAFWCNPISGHATLYWYQQILGQGPKLLIQFQNNGVVDDSQLPKDRFSAERLKGVDSTLKIQPAKLEDSAVYLCASSPSGSLLNYGYTFGSGTRLTVV.